This TCR beta chain is from a study of HIV-infected children after antiretroviral therapy interruption. The CDR3 spans 10 residues. The V end was cut by 6 bases, the J end by 6 bases, with 5 bases between. This clonotype was recorded at least ten times. Unique molecular identifiers were included in an RNA-based 3' RACE TCR library. TCRdb processed the 3' RACE reads anew with MiXCR; each CDR3 protein has one entry. The table shows about 89,000 distinct CDR3 sequences, with less than 7% occurring only once. Treatment of the sample: PENTA 11 planned treatment interruption arm or continuous ART arm. The sequence was collected from a pool of human donors with HIV. Specimen: CD45RA+ CD4+ T cells from PBMCs, pooled from several time points, collected from a donor given antiretroviral therapy, either interrupted or continuous. Specified subset: naive CD4+ CD45RA+ CD45RO- T cells. The gene calls are TRBV12-3 or TRBV12-4 and TRBJ1-1; D gene unclear. CDR3 coding DNA: TGTGCCAGCAGGGGCCCTGAAGCTTTCTTT. This encodes CASRGPEAFF.